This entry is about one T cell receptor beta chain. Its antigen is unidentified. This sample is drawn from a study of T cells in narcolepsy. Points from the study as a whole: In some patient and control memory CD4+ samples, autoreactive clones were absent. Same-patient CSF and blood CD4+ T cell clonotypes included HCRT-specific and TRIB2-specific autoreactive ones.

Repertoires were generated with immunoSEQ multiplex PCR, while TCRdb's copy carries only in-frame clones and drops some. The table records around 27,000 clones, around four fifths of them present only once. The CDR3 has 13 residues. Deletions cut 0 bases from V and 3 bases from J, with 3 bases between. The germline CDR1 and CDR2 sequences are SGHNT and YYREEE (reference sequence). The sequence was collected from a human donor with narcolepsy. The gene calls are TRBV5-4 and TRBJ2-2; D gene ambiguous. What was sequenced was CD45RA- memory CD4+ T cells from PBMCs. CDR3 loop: CASSLADTGELFF. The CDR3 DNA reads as TGTGCCAGCAGCTTGGCGGACACCGGGGAGCTGTTTTTT.